The T cell receptor (beta chain) under discussion was sequenced for a study of T-cell memory formation after mild COVID-19. Study-level information: TCR clusters largely stayed donor specific.

Libraries for TCRalpha and TCRbeta carried sample barcodes and unique molecular identifiers via 5'RACE. Each CDR3 protein is one row after TCRdb ran MiXCR on the 5' RACE reads. The data hold roughly 170,000 distinct CDR3 sequences, with approximately 17% observed a single time. General study points: Whereas later expanders leaned CD4+, clones contracting day 15 to 85 showed a balanced CD4/CD8 makeup. The authors left the SARS-CoV-2 specificity of second-wave clones peaking on day 37 unconfirmed.

J lost 6 bases, V lost 1 base, and 1 base had no gene match. This CDR3 region has 13 residues. CDR1 SEHNR and CDR2 FQNEAQ come from the germline V gene (reference sequence). Concerning this clonotype itself: As yet, its antigen is unknown.

The clonotype originates from a man in his late teens or twenties who had mild COVID-19 (a few samples of this study predate the infection). Cell type and time point are not known. This chain connects TRBV7-9 to TRBJ1-2; 8 nucleotides agree with TRBD1. Sequencing used PBMCs or a T cell subset sorted from them (not recorded which). The CDR3 DNA follows: TGTGCCAGCAGCTTAGGACAGGGGAATGGCTACACCTTC. Its translation: CASSLGQGNGYTF. Full variable domain (missing parts from reference TRBV7-9 and TRBJ1-2): DTGVSQNPRHKITKRGQNVTFRCDPISEHNRLYWYRQTLGQGPEFLTYFQNEAQLEKSRLLSDRFSAERPKGSFSTLEIQRTEQGDSAMYLCASSLGQGNGYTFGSGTRLTVV.